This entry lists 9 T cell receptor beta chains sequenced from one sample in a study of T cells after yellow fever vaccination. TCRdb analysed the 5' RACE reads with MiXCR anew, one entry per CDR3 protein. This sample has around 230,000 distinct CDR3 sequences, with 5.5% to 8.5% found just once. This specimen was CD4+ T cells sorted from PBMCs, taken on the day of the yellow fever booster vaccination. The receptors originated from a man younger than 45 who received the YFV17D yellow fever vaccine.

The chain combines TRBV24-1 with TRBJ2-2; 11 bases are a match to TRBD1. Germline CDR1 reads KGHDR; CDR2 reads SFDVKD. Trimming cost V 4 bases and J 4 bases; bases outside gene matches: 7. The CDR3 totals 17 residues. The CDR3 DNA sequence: TGTGCCACCAGTGACCCACAAGGGACAGGGGGCACCGGGGAGCTGTTTTTT. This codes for CATSDPQGTGGTGELFF.

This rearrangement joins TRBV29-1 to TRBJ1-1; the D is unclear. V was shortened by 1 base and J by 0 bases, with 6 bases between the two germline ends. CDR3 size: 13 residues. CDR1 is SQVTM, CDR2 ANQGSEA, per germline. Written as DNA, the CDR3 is TGCAGCGTTGAAGGGTCGGTGAACACTGAAGCTTTCTTT. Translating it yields CSVEGSVNTEAFF.

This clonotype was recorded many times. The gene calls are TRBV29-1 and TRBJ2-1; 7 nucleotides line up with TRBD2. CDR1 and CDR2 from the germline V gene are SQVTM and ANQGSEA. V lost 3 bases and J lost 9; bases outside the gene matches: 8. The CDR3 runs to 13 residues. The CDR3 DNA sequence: TGCAGCGTTGATGGCCTAGCGGAAGGTGAGCAGTTCTTC. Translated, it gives CSVDGLAEGEQFF.

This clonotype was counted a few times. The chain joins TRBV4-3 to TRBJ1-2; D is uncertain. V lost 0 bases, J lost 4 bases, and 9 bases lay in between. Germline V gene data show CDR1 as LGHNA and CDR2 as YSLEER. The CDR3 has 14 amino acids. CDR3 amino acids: CASSQDLDGYGYTF. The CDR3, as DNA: TGCGCCAGCAGCCAAGATTTGGATGGCTATGGCTACACCTTC.

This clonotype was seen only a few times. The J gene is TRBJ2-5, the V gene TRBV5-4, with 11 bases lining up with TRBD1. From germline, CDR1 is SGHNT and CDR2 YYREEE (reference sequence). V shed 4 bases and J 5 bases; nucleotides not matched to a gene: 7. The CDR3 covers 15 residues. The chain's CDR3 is CASSGGQGAGETQYF. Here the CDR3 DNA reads TGTGCCAGCAGCGGAGGACAGGGGGCGGGGGAGACCCAGTACTTC. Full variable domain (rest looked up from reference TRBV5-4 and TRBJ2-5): ETGVTQSPTHLIKTRGQQVTLRCSSQSGHNTVSWYQQALGQGPQFIFQYYREEENGRGNFPPRFSGLQFPNYSSELNVNALELDDSALYLCASSGGQGAGETQYFGPGTRLLVL.

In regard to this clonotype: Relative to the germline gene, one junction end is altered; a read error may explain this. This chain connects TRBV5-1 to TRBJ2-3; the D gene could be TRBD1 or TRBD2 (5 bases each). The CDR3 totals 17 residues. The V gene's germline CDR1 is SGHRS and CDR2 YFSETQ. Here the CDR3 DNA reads TGCGCCAGCAGCTTGACCCCCCTTTGGGGGAGCACAGATATGCAGTATTTT. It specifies CASSLTPLWGSTDMQYF. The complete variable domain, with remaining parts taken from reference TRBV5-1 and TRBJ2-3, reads KAGVTQTPRYLIKTRGQQVTLSCSPISGHRSVSWYQQTPGQGLQFLFEYFSETQRNKGNFPGRFSGRQFSNSRSEMNVSTLELGDSALYLCASSLTPLWGSTDMQYFGPGTRLTVL.

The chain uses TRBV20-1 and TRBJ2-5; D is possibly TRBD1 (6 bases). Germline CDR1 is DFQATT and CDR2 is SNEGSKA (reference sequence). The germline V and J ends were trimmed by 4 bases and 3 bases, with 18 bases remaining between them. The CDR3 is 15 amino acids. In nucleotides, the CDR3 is TGCAGTGCTACAAACAGGGTTAGGAAAAAAGAGACCCAGTACTTC. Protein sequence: CSATNRVRKKETQYF.

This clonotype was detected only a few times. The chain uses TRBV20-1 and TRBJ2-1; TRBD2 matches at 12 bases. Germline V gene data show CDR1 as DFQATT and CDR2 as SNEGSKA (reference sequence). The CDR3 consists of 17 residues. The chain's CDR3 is CCARRLAGVSSYNEQFF. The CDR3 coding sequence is TGCTGCGCTAGACGACTAGCGGGAGTTTCATCCTACAATGAGCAGTTCTTC.

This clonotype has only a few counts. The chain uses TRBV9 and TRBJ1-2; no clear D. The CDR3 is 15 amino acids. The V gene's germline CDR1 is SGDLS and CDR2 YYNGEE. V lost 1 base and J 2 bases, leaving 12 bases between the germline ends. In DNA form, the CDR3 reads TGTGCCAGCAGCGTAAGTGGGAACTTGAACTATGGCTACACCTTC. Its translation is CASSVSGNLNYGYTF.